The 19 T cell receptor beta chains listed next were all sequenced from one sample in a study of T cells of healthy individuals. TCRdb reprocessed the 5' RACE reads via MiXCR and lists one record per CDR3 protein. Counted here are 40,000 to 60,000 distinct CDR3 sequences, about 14% occurring once; the ten biggest clones make up 15% to 20%. The origin of the receptors is a human donor in good health.

As for this clonotype: A much larger clone differs by one base, so this may be a read error. This chain links TRBV20-1 with TRBJ2-1; TRBD1 aligns across 10 bases. Per the germline V gene, CDR1 is DFQATT and CDR2 is SNEGSKA (reference sequence). This CDR3 is 18 amino acids long. CDR3 DNA sequence: TGCAGTGCTGAAAAGACAGGGGGCTTCGAGGCCCCGATCAATAAGCAGTTCTTC. This sequence encodes CSAEKTGGFEAPINKQFF.

This clonotype was observed many times. This chain uses TRBV19 with TRBJ1-3; the match to TRBD1 covers 7 bases. CDR3 length equals 16 residues. Germline assignment: CDR1 LNHDA and CDR2 SQIVND (reference sequence). Trimming took 6 bases from V and 0 from J; bases not matched to a gene: 8. This chain's CDR3 is CASRGTRGISGNTIYF. CDR3 DNA: TGTGCCAGTAGAGGGACCAGGGGGATCTCTGGAAACACCATATATTTT. The variable domain in full, with the rest retrieved from reference TRBV19 and TRBJ1-3, is DGGITQSPKYLFRKEGQNVTLSCEQNLNHDAMYWYRQDPGQGLRLIYYSQIVNDFQKGDIAEGYSVSREKKESFPLTVTSAQKNPTAFYLCASRGTRGISGNTIYFGEGSWLTVV.

This clonotype appeared many times. This chain connects TRBV23-1 to TRBJ2-1, with a tentative D call TRBD2 (7 bases). Being an ORF, TRBV23-1 has a function that is uncertain. CDR3 length: 15 residues. The germline V and J ends were trimmed by 6 bases and 7 bases, with 19 bases remaining between them. This CDR3 reads CASSQMGGGGNEQFF. The CDR3 DNA is TGCGCCAGCAGCCAAATGGGAGGGGGGGGAAATGAGCAGTTCTTC.

The gene calls are TRBV6-1 and TRBJ2-2; 7 bases align to TRBD1. V was pared by 6 bases and J by 5 bases, with 6 bases of the junction left unmatched. The germline V gene encodes CDR1 MNHNS and CDR2 SASEGT. The CDR3 sequence is 14 residues long. The DNA of the CDR3 is TGTGCCAGCAGCTCCGGGACAGTTACCGGGGAGCTGTTTTTT. Translating gives CASSSGTVTGELFF.

This clonotype came up many times. No DNA is shown, since the ends of the CDR3 on it are uncertain; the CDR3 is the one TCRdb lists. The chain links TRBV19 to TRBJ2-1; TRBD2 is the table's D call, not checked against the DNA. Germline V gene data show CDR1 as LNHDA and CDR2 as SQIVND (reference sequence). The CDR3 is made up of 16 amino acids, end residues included. The CDR3 reads CASTSGLAVPYNEQFF.

The sample holds many counts of this clonotype. The chain links TRBV6-6 to TRBJ1-5, with unresolved D. The ends were cut back, 2 bases at V and 9 bases at J, with 23 bases in the middle. Germline V gives CDR1 MNHNY, CDR2 SVGAGI (reference sequence). The CDR3 consists of 17 residues. The CDR3 loop is CASSYPPLRGGQWPQHF. DNA for the CDR3: TGTGCCAGCAGTTACCCACCTTTACGCGGCGGCCAATGGCCCCAGCATTTT.

This clonotype was seen a handful of times. V and J are TRBV3-1 and TRBJ2-3; D assignment may be TRBD1 or TRBD2 (5 bases each). Germline V gives CDR1 LGHDT, CDR2 YNNKEL (reference sequence). The V and J ends lost 4 bases and 2 bases respectively, with 13 bases between them. This CDR3 comprises 15 residues. CDR3 residues: CASSRHGDPTDTQYF. The CDR3 coding sequence is TGTGCCAGCAGCCGCCACGGGGACCCCACAGATACGCAGTATTTT.

There are a few counts of this clonotype. V gene TRBV20-1 combines with J gene TRBJ2-5, with 15 bases lining up with TRBD2. Per germline, CDR1 DFQATT and CDR2 SNEGSKA (reference sequence). V dropped 5 bases and J dropped 2; count of bases not matched to a gene: 9. This CDR3 contains 17 residues. Written as DNA, the CDR3 is TGCAGTGCTCTTGCCCCGGGACTAGCGGGAGGTCAAGAGACCCAGTACTTC. Its protein product is CSALAPGLAGGQETQYF.

This clonotype was picked up many times. The chain links TRBV9 to TRBJ2-3; D is possibly TRBD1 (5 bases). This CDR3 is 15 amino acids long. Trimming took 0 bases from V and 1 from J, leaving 9 bases between them. Germline CDR1 SGDLS, CDR2 YYNGEE. CDR3 in amino acids: CASSVGARGTDTQYF. CDR3 sequence (DNA): TGTGCCAGCAGCGTAGGTGCCAGGGGCACAGATACGCAGTATTTT.

There are many counts of this clonotype. The J gene is TRBJ2-3, the V gene TRBV11-2, with D perhaps TRBD1 or TRBD2 (7 bases each). Trimming shortened V by 1 base and J by 4 bases, and 18 bases separated the two germline ends. Germline V gene data show CDR1 as SGHAT and CDR2 as FQNNGV. The CDR3 is 17 residues long. The CDR3 is CASSLVREGAKADTQYF. CDR3 nucleotides: TGTGCCAGCAGCTTAGTCAGGGAGGGGGCGAAAGCAGATACGCAGTATTTT. The whole variable domain, remainder taken from reference TRBV11-2 and TRBJ2-3, is EAGVAQSPRYKIIEKRQSVAFWCNPISGHATLYWYQQILGQGPKLLIQFQNNGVVDDSQLPKDRFSAERLKGVDSTLKIQPAKLEDSAVYLCASSLVREGAKADTQYFGPGTRLTVL.

This clonotype was counted ten times or more. The chain recombines TRBV20-1 with TRBJ2-5; the D gene is possibly TRBD1 (5 bases). Germline-derived CDR1 and CDR2 are DFQATT and SNEGSKA (reference sequence). V was clipped by 1 base and J by 5 bases, with 23 bases between them. The CDR3 runs 17 residues. The CDR3, as DNA: TGCAGTGCTAGAGTGACGTTTGGTGCAGGGAATATCGAGACCCAGTACTTC. Translation gives CSARVTFGAGNIETQYF.

The chain recombines TRBV2 with TRBJ2-3; 8 nucleotides line up with TRBD1. Germline V gene data show CDR1 as SNHLY and CDR2 as FYNNEI. Unmatched junction bases numbered 9, after V lost 6 bases and J lost 4 bases. The length of the CDR3 is 15 residues. The CDR3 is CASRRSQGAADTQYF. The CDR3 DNA is TGTGCCAGCAGAAGGTCGCAGGGGGCCGCAGATACGCAGTATTTT.

This clonotype was found many times. The chain is built from TRBV6-2 or TRBV6-3 and TRBJ1-5, with D perhaps TRBD1 (5 bases). Looked up from germline, CDR1 is MNHEY and CDR2 is SVGEGT. Trimming removed 6 bases from V and 7 bases from J, with 16 bases in between. CDR3 length: 14 residues. CDR3: CASRLPGTEQPQHF. CDR3 bases: TGTGCCAGCAGATTGCCGGGGACGGAGCAGCCCCAGCATTTT.

This clonotype was seen many times. This chain joins TRBV27 and TRBJ2-2; the D gene is possibly TRBD1 (5 bases). Trimming removed 5 bases at V and 10 bases at J, with 14 bases between. In germline, CDR1 is MNHEY, CDR2 SMNVEV (reference sequence). The CDR3 is made up of 13 amino acids. The CDR3 DNA reads TGTGCCAGCAGTATGGTCTGGGGCGCGGAGCTGTTTTTT. Amino acid sequence: CASSMVWGAELFF.

The chain uses TRBV5-4 and TRBJ1-2; 8 bases fit TRBD1. The trim removed 10 bases at V and 8 bases at J, leaving 13 bases unmatched. The CDR3 consists of 13 residues. Germline values: CDR1 SGHNT, CDR2 YYREEE (reference sequence). CDR3 sequence reads: CAFLDLQGEGYTF. The DNA of the CDR3 is TGTGCCTTCCTGGACCTACAGGGGGAAGGCTACACCTTC.

This chain joins TRBV7-2 and TRBJ1-1; 11 bases are a match to TRBD1. J was trimmed by 5 bases and V by 1 base; bases with no gene match: 3. The CDR3 sequence is 15 residues long. The germline gives CDR1 SGHTA, CDR2 FQGNSA. CDR3 in DNA: TGTGCCAGCAGCTTAGTTGGGACAGGGGGTACTGAAGCTTTCTTT. Translation: CASSLVGTGGTEAFF.

In DNA, the CDR3 is TGTGCCACCAGTGATTTGGGGGGCATAGATACGCAGTATTTT. Protein product: CATSDLGGIDTQYF. V usage is TRBV24-1 and J usage is TRBJ2-3; D might be TRBD1 (6 bases). The CDR3 is 14 residues long. The V gene lost 0 bases and the J gene lost 5 bases, with 8 bases spanning the gap. The germline gives CDR1 KGHDR, CDR2 SFDVKD.

The chain recombines TRBV20-1 with TRBJ2-6; a weak D match, TRBD1 (5 bases). The germline CDR1 and CDR2 sequences are DFQATT and SNEGSKA (reference sequence). The CDR3 extends over 15 amino acids. V was cut by 5 bases and J by 2 bases, with 13 bases left in between. CDR3 sequence reads: CSALSQVAGANVLTF. In DNA form, the CDR3 reads TGCAGTGCTCTTTCACAGGTTGCTGGGGCCAACGTCCTGACTTTC.

V usage is TRBV15 and J usage is TRBJ1-2; 8 bases align to TRBD1. The CDR3 covers 13 residues. V lost 0 bases, J lost 6 bases, and 0 bases stayed unmatched. The germline V gene has CDR1 LNHNV and CDR2 YYDKDF (reference sequence). The CDR3 DNA sequence: TGTGCCACCAGCAGAGAACAGGGGGATGGCTACACCTTC. Protein product: CATSREQGDGYTF.